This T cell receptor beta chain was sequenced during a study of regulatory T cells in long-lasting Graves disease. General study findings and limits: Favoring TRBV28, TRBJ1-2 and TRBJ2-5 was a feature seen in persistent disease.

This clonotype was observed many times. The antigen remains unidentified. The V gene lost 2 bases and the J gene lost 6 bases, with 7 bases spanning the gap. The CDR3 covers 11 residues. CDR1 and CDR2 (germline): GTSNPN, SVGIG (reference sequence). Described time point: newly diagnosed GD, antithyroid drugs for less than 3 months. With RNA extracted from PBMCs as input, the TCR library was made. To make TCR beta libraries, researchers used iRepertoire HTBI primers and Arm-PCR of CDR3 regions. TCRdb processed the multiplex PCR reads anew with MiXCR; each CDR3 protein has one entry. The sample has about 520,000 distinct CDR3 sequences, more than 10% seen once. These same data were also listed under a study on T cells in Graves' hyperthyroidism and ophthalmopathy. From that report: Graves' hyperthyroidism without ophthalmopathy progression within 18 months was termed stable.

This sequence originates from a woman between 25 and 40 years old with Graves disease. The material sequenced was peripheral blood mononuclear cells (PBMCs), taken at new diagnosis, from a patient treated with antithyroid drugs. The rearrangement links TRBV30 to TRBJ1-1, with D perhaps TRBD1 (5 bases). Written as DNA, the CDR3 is TGTGCCTGGAGTTGGGGGGCTGAAGCTTTCTTT. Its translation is CAWSWGAEAFF.